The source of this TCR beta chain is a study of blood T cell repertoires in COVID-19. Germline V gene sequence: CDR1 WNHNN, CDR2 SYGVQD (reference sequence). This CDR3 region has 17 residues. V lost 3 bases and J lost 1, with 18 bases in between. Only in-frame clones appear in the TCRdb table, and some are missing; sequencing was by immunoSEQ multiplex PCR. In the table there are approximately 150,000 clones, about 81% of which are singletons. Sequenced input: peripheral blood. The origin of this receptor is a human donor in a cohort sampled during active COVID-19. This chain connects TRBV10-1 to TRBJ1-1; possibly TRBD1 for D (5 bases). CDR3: CASSEWEGWVSNTEAFF. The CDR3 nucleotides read TGCGCCAGCAGTGAATGGGAGGGGTGGGTTTCGAACACTGAAGCTTTCTTT.